Here is one T cell receptor beta chain with its context. Its cognate antigen is unknown. The data derive from a study of cytomegalovirus exposure and HLA in healthy donors. Overall study results and limits: Roughly 170 TCR beta chains were listed as cytomegalovirus-associated.

CDR1 is SGDLS, CDR2 YYNGEE, per germline. Trimming pared 1 base from V and 0 bases from J, leaving 17 bases between. This CDR3 is built from 19 residues. It was with 60 Vbeta and 13 Jbeta primers that the PCR ran. The protocol was immunoSEQ multiplex PCR, while the TCRdb copy is restricted to in-frame clones and leaves out a portion. The sample carries approximately 140,000 clones, roughly 79% recorded once. Sequenced: PBMCs. The sequence was obtained from a boy aged 2-9 years in good health and CMV-seronegative. The chain uses TRBV9 and TRBJ2-6; D may be TRBD2 (6 bases). CDR3 region: CASSVFGTPSYSGANVLTF. CDR3 bases: TGTGCCAGCAGCGTATTTGGGACTCCATCCTACTCTGGGGCCAACGTCCTGACTTTC.